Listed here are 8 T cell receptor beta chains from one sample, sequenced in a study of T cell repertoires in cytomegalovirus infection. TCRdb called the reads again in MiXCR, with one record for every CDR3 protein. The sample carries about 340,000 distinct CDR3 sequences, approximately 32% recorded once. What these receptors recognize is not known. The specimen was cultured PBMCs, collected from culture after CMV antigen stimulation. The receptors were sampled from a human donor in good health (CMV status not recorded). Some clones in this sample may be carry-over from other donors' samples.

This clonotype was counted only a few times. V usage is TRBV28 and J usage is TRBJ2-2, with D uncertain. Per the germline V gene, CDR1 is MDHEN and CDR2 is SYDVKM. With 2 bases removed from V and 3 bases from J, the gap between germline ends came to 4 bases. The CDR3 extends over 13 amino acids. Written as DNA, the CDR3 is TGTGCCAGCAGTTTACTTCACACCGGGGAGCTGTTTTTT. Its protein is CASSLLHTGELFF.

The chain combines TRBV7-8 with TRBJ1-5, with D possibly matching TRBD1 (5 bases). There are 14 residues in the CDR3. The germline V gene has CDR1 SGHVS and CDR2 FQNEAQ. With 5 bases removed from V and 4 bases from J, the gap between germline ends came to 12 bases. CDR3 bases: TGTGCCAGCAGCGGCAGGGTGTCAAATCAGCCCCAGCATTTT. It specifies CASSGRVSNQPQHF.

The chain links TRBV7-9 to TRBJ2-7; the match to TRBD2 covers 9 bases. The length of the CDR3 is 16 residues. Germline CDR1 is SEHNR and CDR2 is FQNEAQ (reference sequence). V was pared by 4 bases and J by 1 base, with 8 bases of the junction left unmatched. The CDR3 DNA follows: TGTGCCAGCAGCTCGGACAGCGGGGGGATTTCCTACGAGCAGTACTTC. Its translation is CASSSDSGGISYEQYF.

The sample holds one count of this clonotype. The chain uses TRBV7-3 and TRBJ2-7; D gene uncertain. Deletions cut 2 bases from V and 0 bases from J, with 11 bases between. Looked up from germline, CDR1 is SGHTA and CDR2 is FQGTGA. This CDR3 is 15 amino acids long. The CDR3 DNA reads TGTGCCAGCAGCTTAGAGGTCCTGGGCTCCTACGAGCAGTACTTC. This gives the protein CASSLEVLGSYEQYF.

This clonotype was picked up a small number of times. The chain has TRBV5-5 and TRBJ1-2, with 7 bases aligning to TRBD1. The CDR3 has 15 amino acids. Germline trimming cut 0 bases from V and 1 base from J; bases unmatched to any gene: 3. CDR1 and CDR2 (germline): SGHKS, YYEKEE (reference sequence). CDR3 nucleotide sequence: TGTGCCAGCAGCTTGGCCAGGGGGGATAACTATGGCTACACCTTC. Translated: CASSLARGDNYGYTF.

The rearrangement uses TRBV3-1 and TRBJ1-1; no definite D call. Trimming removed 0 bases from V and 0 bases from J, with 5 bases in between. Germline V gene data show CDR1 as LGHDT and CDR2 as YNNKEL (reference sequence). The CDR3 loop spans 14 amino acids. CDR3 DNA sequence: TGTGCCAGCAGCCAAGACGGACTGAACACTGAAGCTTTCTTT. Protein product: CASSQDGLNTEAFF.

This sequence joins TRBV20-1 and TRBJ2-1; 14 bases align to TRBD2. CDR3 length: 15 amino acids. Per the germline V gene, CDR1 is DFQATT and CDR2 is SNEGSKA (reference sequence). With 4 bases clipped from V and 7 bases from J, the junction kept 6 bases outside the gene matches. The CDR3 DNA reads TGCAGTGCTAAACCCGGGACTAGCGGGAGAAATGAGCAGTTCTTC. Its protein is CSAKPGTSGRNEQFF.

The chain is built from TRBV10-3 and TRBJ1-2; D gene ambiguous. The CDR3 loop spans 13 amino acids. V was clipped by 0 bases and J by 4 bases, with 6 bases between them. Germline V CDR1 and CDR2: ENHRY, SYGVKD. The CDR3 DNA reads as TGTGCCATCAGTGAGTCTGGGGTCTATGGCTACACCTTC. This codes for CAISESGVYGYTF.